This T cell receptor (beta chain) stems from a study of beta chain features in type 1 diabetes. Trimming removed 10 bases from V and 7 bases from J; junction bases left unmatched: 5. The CDR3 extends over 11 amino acids. CDR1 is MNHNY and CDR2 is SVGAGI in the germline V gene (reference sequence). CD4+ naive, central memory, regulatory and stem cell-like memory subsets were isolated by sorting on CD45RO/CCR7/CD25/CD127/CD95/CD27. Points on this clone: What it binds is unknown.

Study-wide results and caveats: All four CD4+ subsets from Type 1 diabetes patients carried moderately but significantly shorter TCRB CDR3s. There was a possibility that cDNA sequencing over-represented cells with high TCR expression.

Sequenced material consisted of expressed TCRB transcripts (all of the isolated RNA was reverse transcribed). The table came from immunoSEQ multiplex PCR; TCRdb's copy has only in-frame clones and leaves some out. The sample lists approximately 150,000 clones; approximately 13% were seen once. The receptor was derived from a man aged 18-30 years with type 1 diabetes. The chain links TRBV6-6 to TRBJ1-2, with TRBD1 matching 8 bases. Sequencing used central memory CD4+ T cells from blood. DNA for the CDR3: TGTGCCACCAACGACAGGGGTGGCTACACCTTC. Its protein product is CATNDRGGYTF.